These 8 T cell receptor beta chains originate from one sample sequenced in a study of T cell repertoires in cytomegalovirus infection. TCRdb ran MiXCR on the reads and lists one entry per CDR3 protein. Counted here are 350,000 to 500,000 distinct CDR3 sequences, approximately 33% occurring once; the ten biggest clones make up roughly 13%. The sequenced material came from PBMCs. These receptors were collected from a human donor in good health (CMV status not recorded). Some clones in this sample may be carry-over from other donors' samples.

The genes are TRBV10-3 and TRBJ2-2, with D possibly matching TRBD1 (7 bases). Germline loops: CDR1 ENHRY, CDR2 SYGVKD. V lost 6 bases and J lost 4, with 18 bases in between. This CDR3 spans 16 amino acids. CDR3 in amino acids: CAIRPGGTAGTGELFF. The CDR3, as DNA: TGTGCCATCAGGCCCGGAGGGACAGCGGGCACCGGGGAGCTGTTTTTT.

The chain joins TRBV4-1 to TRBJ2-5; D is ambiguous. Trimming cost V 2 bases and J 0 bases, with 10 bases left between them. The CDR3 loop spans 15 amino acids. The germline V gene encodes CDR1 MGHRA and CDR2 YSYEKL. As DNA, the CDR3 is TGCGCCAGCAGCCAAAGTGAGGCGTACCAAGAGACCCAGTACTTC. This gives the protein CASSQSEAYQETQYF.

About this clonotype: The junction departs from the called germline gene at one end, perhaps through a read error. CDR3 coding DNA: TGTGCCACCAGTGATGGGATCTATAGCAATCAGCCCCAGCAATTT. Its protein product is CATSDGIYSNQPQQF. This chain connects TRBV24-1 to TRBJ1-5; D call uncertain. Germline V gene lookup returns CDR1 KGHDR and CDR2 SFDVKD. CDR3 length: 15 residues.

V is TRBV28 and J is TRBJ2-7; D is perhaps TRBD1 or TRBD2 (6 bases each). Trimming pared 7 bases from V and 3 bases from J, leaving 13 bases between. The CDR3 covers 13 residues. Germline V lookup: CDR1 MDHEN, CDR2 SYDVKM. CDR3 in amino acids: CASIGGSNYEQYF. The CDR3 bases are TGTGCCAGCATCGGGGGCAGCAACTACGAGCAGTACTTC.

This clonotype appeared a few times. The J gene is TRBJ1-6, the V gene TRBV7-3; D gene unclear. This CDR3 has 13 amino acids. V lost 3 bases and J lost 5, with 5 bases in between. Germline-derived CDR1 and CDR2 are SGHTA and FQGTGA. CDR3 coding DNA: TGTGCCAGCAGCTTCAATCATAATTCACCCCTCCACTTT. Amino acids: CASSFNHNSPLHF. The entire variable domain, with the rest obtained from reference TRBV7-3 and TRBJ1-6, is as follows: GAGVSQTPSNKVTEKGKYVELRCDPISGHTALYWYRQSLGQGPEFLIYFQGTGAADDSGLPNDRFFAVRPEGSVSTLKIQRTERGDSAVYLCASSFNHNSPLHFGNGTRLTVT.

Notes on this clonotype: Lacking the conserved final phenylalanine or tryptophan, this CDR3 likely reflects a read error. This chain joins TRBV7-2 and TRBJ2-3, with 9 bases fitting TRBD2. Losses at the gene ends were 1 base for V and 4 bases for J; bases not matched to a gene: 9. Per germline, CDR1 SGHTA and CDR2 FQGNSA. The CDR3 contains 17 residues. Written as DNA, the CDR3 is TGTGCCAGCAGCTTAGATGGAGGCGGGGGGGCTCCAGATACGCAGTATTAT. This sequence encodes CASSLDGGGGAPDTQYY.

For this clonotype: This CDR3 fails to terminate in the conserved phenylalanine or tryptophan, so it likely reflects a read error. V and J are TRBV7-2 and TRBJ1-6; the D is unclear. This CDR3 region has 12 residues. Germline V gene sequence: CDR1 SGHTA, CDR2 FQGNSA. Trimming took 6 bases from V and 13 from J, leaving 13 bases between them. This CDR3 reads CASRPPRTPLHL. DNA of the CDR3: TGTGCCAGCAGACCCCCCAGGACCCCCCTCCACTTG.

This clonotype came up once. A much larger clone lies a single base off, so this may be a read error. The J gene is TRBJ2-7, the V gene TRBV7-6; weak D call: TRBD1 (6 bases). The CDR3 totals 15 residues. Trimming removed 1 base at V and 3 bases at J, with 13 bases between. Germline values: CDR1 SGHVS, CDR2 FNYEAQ. The CDR3 nucleotides are TGTGCCAGCAGCTTAGTGCTTGGACAGAGCTACGAGCAGTACTTC. Its protein is CASSLVLGQSYEQYF.